This TCR beta chain was obtained from a study of cytomegalovirus exposure and HLA in healthy donors (dated 2017 in TCRdb). For context, the study as a whole: According to an earlier analysis of a few hundred of the donors, about 179 million T cells yielded roughly 110 million unique TCR beta sequences and around 280 Gb of sequence data. On average, around 230,000 unique TCR beta nucleotide sequences were sequenced per donor among 300 to 500 genotyped donors of the cohort, with roughly 20% of those sequences being non-productive. The T cell repertoires of around 730 subjects were profiled by immunosequencing and related to cytomegalovirus serostatus. To predict cytomegalovirus infection status, the study combined high-throughput TCR immunosequencing, statistical association of individual TCRs with disease status, and machine learning. Rather than using new phenotypic data, the later analysis identified candidate immune exposures from TCR beta sequences and from how often those sequences occurred across donors. Among the roughly 400 genotyped donors, roughly 80% belonged to the genetic ancestry cluster associated with self-reported Caucasian donors. An early release that covered about 600 HLA-typed donors contained about 300 gigabases of sequencing data and approximately 85 million unique TCR sequences. Donor age, sex, ethnicity and CMV serostatus were compiled together with the repertoire data. The study was designed to test whether signatures of past pathogen exposure could be identified by cataloging public T cell receptors. Along with the roughly 670-subject first cohort, a separate validation cohort of some 130 different subjects was used. About 5 DR-DQ haplotypes were handled as single units for association and clustering, since linkage in the cohort was strong. Genome-wide SNP genotypes for about 55% of the roughly 670 donors were used in a later genetic analysis, which treated that subset as a discovery cohort. Typing coverage varied by locus: roughly 629-640 donors for A, B, C, DRB1 and DQB1; roughly 520 for DQA1; 606 for DPA1; fewer than 480 for DPB1. An earlier analysis of fewer than 700 of the donors applied high-throughput TCR beta sequencing to assess whether each TCR beta V gene segment acted as functional or pseudogenic. To study patterns of TCR occurrence, a later analysis re-analyzed previously published TCR beta repertoires from around 660 donors and added high-resolution HLA genotyping. Every repertoire in the discovery cohort had been generated on one and the same sequencing platform. HLA typing covered class I and class II loci at four-digit resolution. The investigation overall reported the following: Because HLA typing was missing for some donors at each locus, association tests included only the typed subset. A total of roughly 160 TCR beta chains were listed by the study as associated with cytomegalovirus. This cohort had only TCR beta chains sequenced, and the lack of alpha or paired-chain data limited which features could be detected. In a later analysis, HLA-associated TCR beta chains were found to be more clonally expanded and to have lower generation probabilities than equally common non-associated chains. A few of the identified cytomegalovirus-associated TCR beta chains were confirmed in vitro to be specific for cytomegalovirus antigens. Broadly in line with IMGT annotations, most TCR beta V segments showed up in productive rearrangements about 90% or about 30% of the time in an earlier analysis of approximately 600 of the donors. When HLA alleles, especially DR and DQ, strongly co-occurred, TCR associations were difficult to assign to individual alleles. Linkage disequilibrium might explain the correlated functional status among segregating V segments, but an unknown experimental factor could not be ruled out. The classifier was reported to diagnose cytomegalovirus status with high specificity and sensitivity in both the original cohort and the validation cohort. Most CMV-associated TCR beta chains appeared to be HLA-restricted in a later analysis, and the HLA associations seemed to be driven largely by CMV exposure. At a false discovery rate of 0.05, a later analysis linked 16,000 or so TCR beta sequences to specific HLA alleles. According to a later analysis, parvovirus B19, influenza, CMV and Epstein-Barr virus appeared linked to several top co-occurrence clusters. Most TCR sequences were seen in very few donors, while some public TCRs were found in many individuals. Roughly uniform sequencing depth across donors was assumed in presence/absence analyses, although this assumption may not hold. Because the 87-base-pair reads could not distinguish some IMGT-functional V segments, including TRBV6-2 and TRBV6-3, those segments were excluded. In a later analysis, TCR association rates were found to vary across HLA loci, with the most associated TCRs seen for DRB1 alleles and the fewest for HLA-C alleles. A further reported finding was that TCR beta sequences accurately predicted the HLA-A and HLA-B alleles for most subjects in the first cohort. A cluster of highly shared sequence variants was judged likely to represent a technical artifact of the sequencing pipeline. A later genetic analysis reported fewer N-insertions in productive TCRs among donors in an Asian-associated ancestry cluster than the roughly 700-donor mean. According to the authors, the approach could potentially be generalized to other disease states and immunological phenotypes. An association between a missense DCLRE1C variant and V-gene and J-gene trimming of TCR beta chains was found in a later genetic analysis and replicated in an independent cohort. Immune exposure information for the cohort was limited to CMV serostatus. Because counts were too low, approximately 18 rarely observed V segments, including chromosome 9 orphons, were excluded from the earlier analysis of some 590 of the donors.

Trimming takes 3 bases off V and 2 bases off J; junction bases not matched to a gene: 3. The CDR3, cysteine through phenylalanine, is 14 amino acids long. Solely the CDR3 DNA is kept, with 42 bases framed from the first base. In the germline V gene (reference sequence), CDR1 corresponds to MNHNY and CDR2 to SVGAGI. The cohort consisted of 666 healthy bone marrow donors. At the time of sampling, all cohort members were nominally healthy, though unrecorded immune exposures were likely present. The donor was CMV seropositive and belonged to the group of 250 to 300 seropositive cohort members. Every donor gave a peripheral blood sample, and the peripheral blood mononuclear cells from that sample were used for TCR beta sequencing. Genomic DNA extraction from the blood cell samples was performed with the Qiagen DNeasy Blood Extraction Kit. Concerning this clone itself: Its antigen is not yet known. Nothing much larger sits one base from this clone, and base qualities are not available.

The library was generated by the immunoSEQ multiplex PCR assay. For the multiplex PCR, a mixture combining 60 forward primers for TCR Vbeta segments and 13 reverse primers for TCR Jbeta segments was used. A multiplex PCR assay on genomic DNA amplified the CDR3 region of rearranged TCR beta genes. Amplified TCR beta libraries were sequenced as 87-base-pair reads on the Illumina HiSeq System. As for how the authors treated the data: In a later analysis, some 80 million unique TCR beta chains were counted across the 690 or so repertoires, and around 11 million of these chains were shared by at least two donors. Raw reads were error-corrected and collapsed into unique sequences by a nearest-neighbor algorithm in which closely related sequences were merged to remove PCR and sequencing errors. Alignment of CDR3 sequences to IMGT reference sequences was used to assign V, D and J gene segments. For a sequence to be retained, a match of at least six nucleotides to both a V gene segment and a J gene segment was required. Rearrangements were classified as productive when the CDR3 lacked stop codons and remained in frame with V and J, and all other rearrangements were classified as non-productive. CDR3 was defined by IMGT convention, running from the second conserved V-encoded cysteine to the conserved J-encoded phenylalanine. The earlier analysis of more than 450 of the donors excluded sequences that lacked an unambiguous match to a single V gene segment. In an earlier analysis of 500 to 750 of the donors, V segments were called functional above 56.7% productive rearrangements and were called segregating when the between-donor standard deviation exceeded 5%. A statistical classification framework was developed to diagnose cytomegalovirus status using the catalog of TCR beta chain sequences. V and J gene assignment, in a later analysis, came from comparing TCR nucleotide sequences with IMGT/GENE-DB human TR gene sequences. In a later analysis, CDR3 sequences and most-parsimonious VDJ recombination scenarios were assigned using the TCRdist pipeline. In a later analysis, each TCR beta chain was defined by its CDR3 amino acid sequence together with its V-gene family, and reads lacking a unique V-gene family were excluded. In a later analysis, 500 to 700 highly shared, low-generation-probability nucleotide sequences were removed to address suspected cross-contamination and a sequencing artifact. In a later analysis, a clonal expansion index was calculated for each public chain from normalized within-repertoire ranks of inferred template counts. A later analysis computed generation probabilities with a VDJ recombination model fitted to out-of-frame rearrangements, and checked the results against IGoR. A later analysis scored TCR-TCR, TCR-HLA and TCR-CMV co-occurrence with hypergeometric tests, applying a repertoire-size bias correction to TCR pairs. A later analysis estimated false discovery rates by permuting HLA or CMV assignments 20 times. In a later analysis, co-occurring TCRs were grouped using DBSCAN, and TCRdist sequence similarity was added for clustering within HLA-allele-positive subsets. Repertoires with fewer than 30,000 or more than 120,000 public chains were left out of co-occurrence clustering, as were five repertoires with anomalous nucleotide sharing. TCRdb holds this immuneACCESS table with in-frame rearrangements only. Some clones are missing; in checked studies, unresolved V genes explain under half, and the rest has no known cause. That table is the source of V, J and clone size, and D and trimming were worked out from the DNA. The sample contains around 170,000 clones, approximately 80% of them found a single time. The ten largest clones capture around 2.5% of the sample.

This receptor was identified in a woman in her forties or fifties in good health and CMV-seropositive. Sequencing was done on a sample of PBMCs. The sequence is built from TRBV6-6 and TRBJ2-7, with 8 bases aligning to TRBD1. Here is the DNA: TGTGCCAGCAGTTATGGGACAGGAACCTACGAGCAGTACTTC. Its translation reads: CASSYGTGTYEQYF.